The clone carrying this TCR beta chain was detected many times. What it binds is unknown. This entry is derived from a study of naive and memory T cell subsets. Cells stained for CD3, CD4, CD8, CD45RA, CD27 and viability were sorted into four CD45RA/CD27 subsets. Both TRBC1 and TRBC2 were covered by a beta constant-region primer of two equimolar oligonucleotides. The ligated cDNA underwent four PCR rounds using SP2 and nested alpha and beta constant-region primers. MiXCR was run by TCRdb on the UMI-ligation and nested PCR reads, yielding one entry per CDR3 protein. The sample records more than 95,000 distinct CDR3 sequences, roughly 14% being singletons. The CDR3 has 17 amino acids. V was clipped by 5 bases and J by 7 bases, with 23 bases between them. Germline assignment: CDR1 SGHTA and CDR2 FQGTGA. Regarding the study as a whole: A few larger clonotypes appeared in naive repertoires, especially CD8, possibly memory cells re-expressing CD45RA.

Material for sequencing was naive CD8+ T cells from blood. The sequence was obtained from a human donor in good health. This chain uses TRBV7-3 with TRBJ2-2, with D possibly TRBD2 on 7 matching bases. The chain's CDR3 is CASSLSPGAGAVGELFF. The DNA of the CDR3 is TGTGCCAGCAGCCTTTCCCCGGGGGCGGGGGCTGTCGGGGAGCTGTTTTTT.